This is a list of T cell receptor beta chains from one sample in a study of pediatric ulcerative colitis. Measured with immunoSEQ multiplex PCR; TCRdb has only the in-frame clones, and not every one. The sample consists of 17,000 or so clones, less than 80% of them appearing once. Sample: gut tissue. These receptors all come from a girl under 18 with moderate ulcerative colitis. Each CDR3 is given with its conserved first and last residue. D genes are given only for firm matches. Only some rows state a clone size, as once, few, many or a class for expanded clones.

clone_size	j_call	cdr3_length	v_call	d_call	cdr3_nt	cdr3_aa
NA	TRBJ2-7	16	TRBV4-1	TRBD2	TGCGCCAGCAGCCAAGATGAGATCGGGGGGGCCTACGAGCAGTACTTC	CASSQDEIGGAYEQYF
NA	TRBJ1-2	16	TRBV7-3	NA	TGTGCCAGCAGCTTAACGGGGGCAGGGCTGGTTGAGGGCTACACCTTC	CASSLTGAGLVEGYTF
NA	TRBJ2-1	14	TRBV6-5	TRBD1	TGTGCCAGCAGCGGACAGGGTTCCTACAATGAGCAGTTCTTC	CASSGQGSYNEQFF
NA	TRBJ2-1	16	TRBV9	TRBD2	TGTGCCAGCAGCGTAGGACTAGCGGGGGGTTACAATGAGCAGTTCTTC	CASSVGLAGGYNEQFF
NA	TRBJ2-5	14	TRBV5-8	TRBD1	TGTGCCAGCAGCTTGGGACAGGGGCGGGAGACCCAGTACTTC	CASSLGQGRETQYF
NA	TRBJ2-5	14	TRBV2	TRBD2	TGTGCCAGCAGTGAAGGGACTAGACTAGAGACCCAGTACTTC	CASSEGTRLETQYF
few	TRBJ2-7	15	TRBV30	TRBD2	TGTGCCTGGAGCATGGGACTAGCGGGAGTAGGAGAGCAGTACTTC	CAWSMGLAGVGEQYF
NA	TRBJ2-1	17	TRBV2	TRBD2	TGTGCCAGCAGTGGTAATGCATTCCTAGCGGGGGCCAGAGAGCAGTTCTTC	CASSGNAFLAGAREQFF
few	TRBJ1-1	14	TRBV2	NA	TGTGCCAGCAGTGTCCGTGGTGGGAACACTGAAGCTTTCTTT	CASSVRGGNTEAFF
NA	TRBJ2-6	16	TRBV18	TRBD1	TGTGCCAGCTCACTCTCAGGGACAGCTGGGGCCAACGTCCTGACTTTC	CASSLSGTAGANVLTF
NA	TRBJ2-2	14	TRBV28	NA	TGTGCCAGCAGTTTGAGGGCGATCACCGGGGAGCTGTTTTTT	CASSLRAITGELFF
NA	TRBJ2-5	18	TRBV27	TRBD1	TGTGCCAGCAGTGCAAGGACAGGGGCCGTACTCCTCCAAGAGACCCAGTACTTC	CASSARTGAVLLQETQYF
NA	TRBJ1-5	15	TRBV6-5	NA	TGTGCCAGCAGGCAGGATGGGTGGAGCAATCAGCCCCAGCATTTT	CASRQDGWSNQPQHF
NA	TRBJ2-7	14	TRBV2	NA	TGTGCCTCCGAGGCGGATGGGAGCGCTTACGAGCAGTACTTC	CASEADGSAYEQYF
NA	TRBJ2-1	13	TRBV10-1	TRBD1	TGCGCCAGCAGTCGGACAGGGGACAATGAGCAGTTCTTC	CASSRTGDNEQFF
NA	TRBJ1-1	12	TRBV6-5	NA	TGTGCCAGCAGCCGAGACGGCTCCGAAGCTTTCTTT	CASSRDGSEAFF
NA	TRBJ2-7	13	TRBV7-3	NA	TGTGCCAGCAGCTTATGGCAGGGCTACGAGCAGTACTTC	CASSLWQGYEQYF
NA	TRBJ1-1	16	TRBV19	TRBD1	TGTGCCAGTAGTAGGCACACCGGGACAGGGAACACTGAAGCTTTCTTT	CASSRHTGTGNTEAFF
NA	TRBJ2-1	12	TRBV2	NA	TGTGCCAGCAGTGACGACAACAATGAGCAGTTCTTC	CASSDDNNEQFF
once	TRBJ1-2	15	TRBV5-5	TRBD1	TGTGCCAGCAGCCTCGGACAGGGTATGGACTATGGCTACACCTTC	CASSLGQGMDYGYTF
few	TRBJ1-1	14	TRBV7-3	NA	TGTGCCAGCAGCCTTGACGGCCGGTACACTGAAGCTTTCTTT	CASSLDGRYTEAFF
NA	TRBJ1-2	15	TRBV7-6	NA	TGTGCCAGCAGCCCCCCCGGGGACCTTATATATGGCTACACCTTC	CASSPPGDLIYGYTF
once	TRBJ2-3	15	TRBV7-8	NA	TGTGCCAGCGAGGACCAAACAATCGGGGCAGATACGCAGTATTTT	CASEDQTIGADTQYF
NA	TRBJ1-1	15	TRBV7-9	NA	TGTGCCAGCAGCTCCCCGGGGGGGGAGAACACTGAAGCTTTCTTT	CASSSPGGENTEAFF
NA	TRBJ1-2	13	TRBV2	TRBD1	TGTGCCAGCACAGGACAGGGGCGGAGTGGCTACACCTTC	CASTGQGRSGYTF
once	TRBJ2-2	14	TRBV19	NA	TGTGCCAGTAGGCCGGGTCCTCGTACCGGGGAGCTGTTTTTT	CASRPGPRTGELFF
NA	TRBJ2-5	16	TRBV5-1	TRBD1	TGCGCCAGCAGCTTGGGAGTAGGACAGGGATGGGAGACCCAGTACTTC	CASSLGVGQGWETQYF
NA	TRBJ2-5	14	TRBV5-4	NA	TGTGCCAGCAGCTTGAGGCGCAACCAAGAGACCCAGTACTTC	CASSLRRNQETQYF
NA	TRBJ2-4	13	TRBV6-1	NA	TGTGCCAGCAGTGAATGGACGGGAAACATTCAGTACTTC	CASSEWTGNIQYF
NA	TRBJ2-7	13	TRBV11-2	TRBD1	TGTGCCAGCAGCCCGGACAGGATGGGCGAGCAGTACTTC	CASSPDRMGEQYF
NA	TRBJ2-7	17	TRBV5-4	TRBD2	TGTGCCAGCAGCTTGGGTCCTAGCGGGGGGGTTAACTACGAGCAGTACTTC	CASSLGPSGGVNYEQYF
NA	TRBJ1-2	16	TRBV15	NA	TGTGCCACCAGCAGAGATTTCTCTGCAGGGGAGGATGGCTACACCTTC	CATSRDFSAGEDGYTF
NA	TRBJ2-1	16	TRBV6-1	NA	TGTGCCAGCAGTGAACTTGGGAAAACCTCCTACAATGAGCAGTTCTTC	CASSELGKTSYNEQFF
NA	TRBJ1-5	13	TRBV30	TRBD1	TGTGCCTGGAGTGAGCAGGGGGACCAGCCCCAGCATTTT	CAWSEQGDQPQHF
few	TRBJ1-1	16	TRBV6-6	NA	TGTGCCAGCAGTTACTCCGAGGCCAGGGGGAACACTGAAGCTTTCTTT	CASSYSEARGNTEAFF
NA	TRBJ1-4	15	TRBV5-1	NA	TGCGCCAGCAGCCCTGATCCCACCGGGACTGAAAAACTGTTTTTT	CASSPDPTGTEKLFF
NA	TRBJ2-1	15	TRBV10-2	TRBD2	TGCGCCAGCACCGCAATAGCGGGGGGGCTCGGTGAGCAGTTCTTC	CASTAIAGGLGEQFF
NA	TRBJ1-3	12	TRBV28	NA	TGTGCCAGCAGTTTTATTGGAAACACCATATATTTT	CASSFIGNTIYF
NA	TRBJ2-1	13	TRBV5-6	NA	TGTGCCAGCAGCCCGCCGAGACTCGGTGAGCAGTTCTTC	CASSPPRLGEQFF
NA	TRBJ2-7	15	TRBV6-5	TRBD1	TGTGCCAGCAGTCTTACCGGGACAGGGGGCTACGAGCAGTACTTC	CASSLTGTGGYEQYF
NA	TRBJ1-2	15	TRBV6-1	TRBD1	TGTGCCAGCAGTGCGAGGACAGGGGACGGGGGCGGCTACACCTTC	CASSARTGDGGGYTF
NA	TRBJ1-4	15	TRBV30	NA	TGTGCCTGGAAACGACAGTGGGGGGATCTGGATAAACTGTTTTTT	CAWKRQWGDLDKLFF
NA	TRBJ2-5	15	TRBV6-5	TRBD2	TGTGCCAGCAGTCGCGGACTAGCGGCTCAAGAGACCCAGTACTTC	CASSRGLAAQETQYF
few	TRBJ2-1	15	TRBV29-1	TRBD2	TGCAGCGTTGCGGGACTAGCGGACCCATACAATGAGCAGTTCTTC	CSVAGLADPYNEQFF
NA	TRBJ1-5	17	TRBV15	NA	TGTGCCACCGGGGAAGGGAAGGTTAAGAAGGTTAAACAGCCCCAGCATTTT	CATGEGKVKKVKQPQHF
medium-sized	TRBJ1-1	11	TRBV10-2	NA	TGCGCCAGCAGTGATAACACTGAAGCTTTCTTT	CASSDNTEAFF
NA	TRBJ2-2	18	TRBV21-1	NA	TGTGCCAGCAGCCTAAAGACGCGATTTACAGGGAACACCGGGGAGCTGTTTTTT	CASSLKTRFTGNTGELFF
NA	TRBJ1-1	12	TRBV6-1	NA	TGTGCCAGCAGTGAAGGGAACATTGAAGCTTTCTTT	CASSEGNIEAFF
NA	TRBJ2-2	16	TRBV5-4	NA	TGTGCCAGCAGCTCTGGGGCCGGGATGAACACCGGGGAGCTGTTTTTT	CASSSGAGMNTGELFF
NA	TRBJ2-7	17	TRBV28	NA	TGTGCCAGCACCACCCGGCGACAGAGAATCTACGGCTTCGAGCAGTACTTC	CASTTRRQRIYGFEQYF
NA	TRBJ1-2	12	TRBV28	NA	TGTGCCAGCAGTCCCAACAGGGCGGGCTACACCTTC	CASSPNRAGYTF
NA	TRBJ1-3	16	TRBV9	NA	TGTGCCAGCAGCGTACTTGGCACAGGGCGTGGAAACACCATATATTTT	CASSVLGTGRGNTIYF
NA	TRBJ2-2	14	TRBV5-1	TRBD1	TGCGCCAGCAGCACAGGGGCTGGGACCGGGGAGCTGTTTTTT	CASSTGAGTGELFF